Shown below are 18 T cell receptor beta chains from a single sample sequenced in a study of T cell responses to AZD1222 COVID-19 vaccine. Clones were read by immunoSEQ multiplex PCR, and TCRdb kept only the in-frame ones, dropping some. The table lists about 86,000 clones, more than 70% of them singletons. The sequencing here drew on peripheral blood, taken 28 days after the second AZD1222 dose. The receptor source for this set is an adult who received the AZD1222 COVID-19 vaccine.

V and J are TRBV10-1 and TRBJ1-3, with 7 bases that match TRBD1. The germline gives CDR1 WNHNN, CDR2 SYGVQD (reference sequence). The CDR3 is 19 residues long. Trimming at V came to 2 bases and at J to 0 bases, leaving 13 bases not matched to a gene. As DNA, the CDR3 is TGCGCCAGCAGTGAGCTGACAGGGAGGGGGGATGACTCTGGAAACACCATATATTTT. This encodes CASSELTGRGDDSGNTIYF.

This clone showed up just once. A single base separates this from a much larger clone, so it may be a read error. The CDR3 region is CASSFGLARFNEQFF. The CDR3 DNA reads TGTGCCAGCAGCTTCGGACTAGCGAGATTCAATGAGCAGTTCTTC. J is TRBJ2-1 and V is TRBV6-2 or TRBV6-3, with TRBD2 matching 9 bases. V lost 6 bases, J lost 6 bases, and 9 bases stayed unmatched. This CDR3 region has 15 residues. CDR1 is MNHEY, CDR2 SVGEGT, per germline.

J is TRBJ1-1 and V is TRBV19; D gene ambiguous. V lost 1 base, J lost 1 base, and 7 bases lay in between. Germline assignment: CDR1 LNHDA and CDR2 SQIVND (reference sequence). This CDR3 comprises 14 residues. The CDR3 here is CASSIGVTNTEAFF. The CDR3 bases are TGTGCCAGTAGTATAGGCGTTACGAACACTGAAGCTTTCTTT. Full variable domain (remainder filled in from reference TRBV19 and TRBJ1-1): DGGITQSPKYLFRKEGQNVTLSCEQNLNHDAMYWYRQDPGQGLRLIYYSQIVNDFQKGDIAEGYSVSREKKESFPLTVTSAQKNPTAFYLCASSIGVTNTEAFFGQGTRLTVV.

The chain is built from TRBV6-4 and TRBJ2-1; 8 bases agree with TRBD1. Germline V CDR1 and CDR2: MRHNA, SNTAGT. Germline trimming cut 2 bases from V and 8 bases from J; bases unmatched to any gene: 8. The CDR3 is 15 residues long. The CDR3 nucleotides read TGTGCCAGCAGTGACCAGGGGGCAGGGGGCCATGAGCAGTTCTTC. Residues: CASSDQGAGGHEQFF.

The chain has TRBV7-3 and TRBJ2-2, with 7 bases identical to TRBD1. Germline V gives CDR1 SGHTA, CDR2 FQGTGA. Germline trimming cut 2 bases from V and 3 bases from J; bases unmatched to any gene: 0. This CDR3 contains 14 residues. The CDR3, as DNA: TGTGCCAGCAGCTTACAGGGGGACACCGGGGAGCTGTTTTTT. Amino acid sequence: CASSLQGDTGELFF.

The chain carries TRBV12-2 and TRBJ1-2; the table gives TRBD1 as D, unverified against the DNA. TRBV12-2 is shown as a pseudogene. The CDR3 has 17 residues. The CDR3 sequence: CASRLAGTPRSGYGYTF. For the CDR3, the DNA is TGTGCAAGTCGCTTAGCAGGGACACCTAGGTCGGGCTATGGCTACACCTTC.

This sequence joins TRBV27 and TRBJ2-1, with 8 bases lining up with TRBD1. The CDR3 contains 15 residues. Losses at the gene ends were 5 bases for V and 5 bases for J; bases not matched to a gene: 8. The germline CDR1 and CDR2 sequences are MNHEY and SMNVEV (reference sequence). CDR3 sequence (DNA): TGTGCCAGCAGTACCGGGACAGGCCCTCACAATGAGCAGTTCTTC. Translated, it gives CASSTGTGPHNEQFF.

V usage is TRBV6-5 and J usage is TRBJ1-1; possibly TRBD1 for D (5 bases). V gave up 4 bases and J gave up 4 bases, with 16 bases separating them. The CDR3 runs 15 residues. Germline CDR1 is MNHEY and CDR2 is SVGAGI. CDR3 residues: CASSSPSRVATEAFF. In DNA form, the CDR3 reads TGTGCCAGCAGTTCTCCGAGCAGGGTGGCCACTGAAGCTTTCTTT.

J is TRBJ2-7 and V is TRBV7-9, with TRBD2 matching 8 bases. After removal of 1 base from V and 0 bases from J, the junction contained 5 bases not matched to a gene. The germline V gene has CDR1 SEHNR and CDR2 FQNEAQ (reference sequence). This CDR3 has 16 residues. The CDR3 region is CASSLVPSGYSYEQYF. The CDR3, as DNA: TGTGCCAGCAGCTTAGTGCCTAGCGGGTACTCCTACGAGCAGTACTTC.

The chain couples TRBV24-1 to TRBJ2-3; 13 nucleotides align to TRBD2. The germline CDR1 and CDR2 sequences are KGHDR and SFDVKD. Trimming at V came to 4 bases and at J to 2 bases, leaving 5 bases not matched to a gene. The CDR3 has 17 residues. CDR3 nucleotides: TGTGCCACCAGTGACACCGGACTAGCGGGAGTCACAGATACGCAGTATTTT. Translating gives CATSDTGLAGVTDTQYF.

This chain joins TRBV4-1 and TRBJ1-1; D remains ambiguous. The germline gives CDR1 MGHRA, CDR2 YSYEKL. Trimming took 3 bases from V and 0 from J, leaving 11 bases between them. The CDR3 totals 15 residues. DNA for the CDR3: TGCGCCAGCAGCCATAAATCCCTGATGAACACTGAAGCTTTCTTT. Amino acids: CASSHKSLMNTEAFF.

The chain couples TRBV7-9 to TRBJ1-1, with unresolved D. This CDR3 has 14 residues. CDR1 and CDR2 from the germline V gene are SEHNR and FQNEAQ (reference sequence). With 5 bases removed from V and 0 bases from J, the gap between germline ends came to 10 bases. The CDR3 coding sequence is TGTGCCAGCAGCATCCAATTCATGAACACTGAAGCTTTCTTT. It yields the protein CASSIQFMNTEAFF.

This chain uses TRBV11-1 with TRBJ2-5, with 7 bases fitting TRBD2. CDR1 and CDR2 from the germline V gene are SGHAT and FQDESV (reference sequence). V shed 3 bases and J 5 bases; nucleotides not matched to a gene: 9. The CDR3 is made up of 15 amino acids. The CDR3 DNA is TGTGCCAGCAGCTTTCTGCGGGAGAATAGTGAGACCCAGTACTTC. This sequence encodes CASSFLRENSETQYF.

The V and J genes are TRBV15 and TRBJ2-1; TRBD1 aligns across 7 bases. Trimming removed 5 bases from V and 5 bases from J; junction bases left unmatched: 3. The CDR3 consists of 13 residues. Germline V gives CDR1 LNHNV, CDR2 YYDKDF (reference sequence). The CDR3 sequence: CATSFGTDNEQFF. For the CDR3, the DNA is TGTGCCACCAGCTTTGGGACAGACAATGAGCAGTTCTTC.

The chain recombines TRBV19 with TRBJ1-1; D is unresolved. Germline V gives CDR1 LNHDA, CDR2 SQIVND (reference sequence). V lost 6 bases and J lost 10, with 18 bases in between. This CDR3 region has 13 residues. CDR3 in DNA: TGTGCCAGTAGACGGCTTACCCGAGGTGGAGCTTTCTTT. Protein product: CASRRLTRGGAFF.

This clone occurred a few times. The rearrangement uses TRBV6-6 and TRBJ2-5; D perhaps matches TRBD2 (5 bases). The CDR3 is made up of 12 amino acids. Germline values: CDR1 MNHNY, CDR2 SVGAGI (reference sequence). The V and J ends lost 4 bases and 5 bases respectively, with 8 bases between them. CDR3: CASSWTGETQYF. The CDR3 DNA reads TGTGCCAGCAGTTGGACGGGGGAGACCCAGTACTTC.

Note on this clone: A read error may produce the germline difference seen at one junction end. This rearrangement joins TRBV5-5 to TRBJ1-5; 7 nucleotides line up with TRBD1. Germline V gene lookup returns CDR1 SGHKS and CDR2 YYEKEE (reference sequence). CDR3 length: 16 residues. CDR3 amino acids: CASRLDQGGFNQPQHF. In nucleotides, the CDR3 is TGTGCCAGCAGATTGGACCAGGGGGGCTTCAATCAGCCCCAGCATTTT.

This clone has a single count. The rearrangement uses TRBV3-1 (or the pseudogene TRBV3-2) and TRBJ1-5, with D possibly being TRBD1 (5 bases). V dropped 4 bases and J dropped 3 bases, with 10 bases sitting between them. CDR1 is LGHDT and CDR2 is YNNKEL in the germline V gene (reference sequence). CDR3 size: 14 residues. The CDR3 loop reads CASSLGQLNQPQHF. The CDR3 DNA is TGTGCCAGCAGCCTCGGACAACTCAATCAGCCCCAGCATTTT.